This TCR beta chain was observed in a study of PD-1 blockade in classical Hodgkin lymphoma. Looking at the study overall: Intravenous infusions of nivolumab 3 mg/kg reached patients every 2 weeks.

Trimming cost V 0 bases and J 7 bases, with 10 bases left between them. The CDR3 covers 13 residues. The V gene's germline CDR1 is SGHNT and CDR2 YYREEE (reference sequence). The time point was: cycle 4 day 1 (C4D1), after less than seven weeks of nivolumab. Every patient had relapsed following autologous stem cell transplantation, and cohorts differed in brentuximab vedotin exposure. TCRdb keeps only in-frame clones here, not all; method: immunoSEQ multiplex PCR. Among over 85,000 clones, roughly 91% were seen once, and the ten largest hold around 2%. The sequenced sample was peripheral blood mononuclear cells (PBMCs), obtained before the fourth cycle of nivolumab. This sequence originates from a human donor with classical Hodgkin lymphoma. The rearrangement joins TRBV5-4 to TRBJ1-1; no definite D call. The CDR3 loop reads CASSLAPYFEAFF. DNA of the CDR3: TGTGCCAGCAGCTTGGCTCCATACTTTGAAGCTTTCTTT.